This TCR beta chain was retrieved from a study of blood T cell repertoires in COVID-19. Background on the study: COVID-19 samples collected from the United States, Italy and Spain covered acute and convalescent phases.

Everyone who took part was 18 to 89 years old, and they came from roughly 25 US areas. Participants reported their clinical history, and cohort assignment relied on those reports. Germline trimming cut 5 bases from V and 5 bases from J; bases unmatched to any gene: 7. The CDR3 loop spans 15 amino acids. Germline CDR1 reads LGHNA; CDR2 reads YSLEER. Per the authors' pipeline: Estimation of nucleated cell counts was performed using reference gene primer amplification. Produced via immunoSEQ multiplex PCR; TCRdb's table is partial and in-frame only. V and J calls and clone size are as listed in that table; D and trimming were resolved from the DNA. This table has some 200,000 clones, roughly four fifths appearing once.

Specimen: PBMCs or T cells enriched from blood (not recorded which). The chain is built from TRBV4-3 and TRBJ2-5, with 11 bases fitting TRBD1. The source is a man in his forties who had recovered from COVID-19. CDR3: CASSEGTGGLETQYF. CDR3 nucleotides: TGCGCCAGCAGCGAGGGGACAGGGGGACTGGAGACCCAGTACTTC.